This T cell receptor (beta chain) was recovered during a study of cytomegalovirus exposure and HLA in healthy donors. The PCR used 60 Vbeta and 13 Jbeta primers. Repertoires were generated with immunoSEQ multiplex PCR, while TCRdb's copy carries only in-frame clones and drops some. The table shows about 100,000 clones, with 75% to 90% occurring only once. Study observations and caveats: Earlier analysis found most TCR beta V segments productive about 90% or about 30% of the time.

The V end lost 10 bases, the J end lost 0 bases, and 13 bases lay between the germline ends. Germline CDR1 and CDR2: ENHRY and SYGVKD. The CDR3 sequence is 14 residues long. A word on this clone: Its matching antigen is unknown.

This chain uses TRBV10-3 with TRBJ1-5, with D tentatively TRBD1 (6 bases). Sequencing was performed on PBMCs. This TCR was recovered from a man in his thirties or forties in good health and CMV-seronegative. Here the CDR3 DNA reads TGTGCCACCAGACAGGCGGATAGCAATCAGCCCCAGCATTTT. Translation gives CATRQADSNQPQHF.